The T cell receptor (beta chain) described here comes from a study of T cell repertoires in cytomegalovirus infection (dated by TCRdb to between 2017 and 2020). Regarding the study in general: Donor HLA type was relevant to the analysis, as public TCR beta signatures indicated carriage of CMV infection together with the matching HLA type.

The germline V gene (reference sequence) provides CDR1 SGHKS and CDR2 YYEKEE. Trimming leaves V shorter by 4 bases and J shorter by 4 bases, with the junction holding 10 bases beyond the gene matches. The CDR3, cysteine through phenylalanine, is 15 amino acids long. Only the CDR3 DNA stays, 45 bases, in frame from base 1. Summary of the overall study and its limitations: In both this cohort and an independent cohort of 350 to 400 donors, the cumulative frequency of public TCR beta family members distinguished carriers of CMV infection plus the relevant HLA type. In the ex vivo response, HLA-C-restricted CMV-specific TCR beta clonotypes were dominant, and in two of eight donors the single most frequent clonotype came from this HLA-C-restricted group.

TCRdb records Illumina HiSeq 1500 as the sequencer. The public reads were reprocessed in TCRdb via fastp at Q25 and MiXCR, keeping in-frame beta chains. Records with the same CDR3 protein are collapsed into one entry carrying the most frequent genes and DNA. In this sample the table shows almost 550,000 distinct CDR3 sequences, more than 15% of which occur a single time. Clones ranked in the top ten supply roughly a quarter of the sample. As concerns this clonotype: Its antigen remains undetermined. No base-level quality is on record; no much larger clone is a single base apart.

The receptor comes from a human donor in good health (CMV status not recorded). Some clones in this sample may be carry-over from other donors' samples. The sequencing sample was made of CD8+ T cells from PBMCs. Recombination connected TRBV5-5 to TRBJ2-7, and 8 junctional nucleotides match TRBD2. The sequenced DNA is TGTGCCAGCAGCCACACGGGACTAGGACCATACGAGCAGTACTTC. It translates to CASSHTGLGPYEQYF.